This T cell receptor (beta chain) was observed in a study of blood T cell repertoires in COVID-19. Study information: PBMCs, B-cell-depleted T cells, or T cells were the source of the cDNA or gDNA that made up the material.

In the original analysis: Estimation of nucleated cell counts was performed using reference gene primer amplification. The protocol was immunoSEQ multiplex PCR, while the TCRdb copy is restricted to in-frame clones and leaves out a portion. That table furnishes V, J and clone size, whereas the DNA furnished D and trimming. The sample holds over 45,000 clones, 83% seen once. The CDR3 length is 16 residues. From germline, CDR1 is LGHNA and CDR2 YNFKEQ. V shed 3 bases and J 2 bases; nucleotides not matched to a gene: 9. The chain recombines TRBV4-2 with TRBJ2-7, with 8 bases that match TRBD2. This clonotype originated in a woman aged 60-70 years with acute or convalescent COVID-19. Material: peripheral blood. The CDR3 here is CASSHPTSGRAYEQYF. The CDR3 DNA follows: TGTGCCAGCAGCCACCCCACTAGCGGCCGTGCCTACGAGCAGTACTTC.